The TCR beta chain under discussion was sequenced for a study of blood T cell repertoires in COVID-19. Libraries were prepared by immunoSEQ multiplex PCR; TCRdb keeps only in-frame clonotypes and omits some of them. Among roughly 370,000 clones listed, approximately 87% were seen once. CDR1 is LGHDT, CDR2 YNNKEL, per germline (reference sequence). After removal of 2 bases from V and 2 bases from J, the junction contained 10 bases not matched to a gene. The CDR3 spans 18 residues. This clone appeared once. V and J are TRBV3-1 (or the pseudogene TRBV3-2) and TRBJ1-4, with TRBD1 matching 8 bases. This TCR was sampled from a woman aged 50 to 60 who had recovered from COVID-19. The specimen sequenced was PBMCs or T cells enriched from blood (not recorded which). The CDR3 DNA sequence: TGTGCCAGCAGCCAAAAGGGGGCAGGGGGCTCGACTAATGAAAAACTGTTTTTT. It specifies CASSQKGAGGSTNEKLFF.